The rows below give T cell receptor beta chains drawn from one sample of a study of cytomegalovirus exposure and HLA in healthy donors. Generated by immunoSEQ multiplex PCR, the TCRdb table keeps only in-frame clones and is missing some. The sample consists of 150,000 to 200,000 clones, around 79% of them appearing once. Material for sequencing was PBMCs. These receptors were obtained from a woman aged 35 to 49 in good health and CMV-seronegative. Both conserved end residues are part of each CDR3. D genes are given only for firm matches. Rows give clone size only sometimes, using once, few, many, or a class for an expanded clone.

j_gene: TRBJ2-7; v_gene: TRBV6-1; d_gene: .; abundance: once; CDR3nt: TGTGCCAGCAGTGAAGCTTGGGGGGTGGGCAGGCGAGGCTACGAGCAGTACTTC; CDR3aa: CASSEAWGVGRRGYEQYF
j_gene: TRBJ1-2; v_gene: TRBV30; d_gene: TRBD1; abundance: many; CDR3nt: TGTGCTTTAACAGGGGGCCCTTTGAACTATGGCTACACCTTC; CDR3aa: CALTGGPLNYGYTF
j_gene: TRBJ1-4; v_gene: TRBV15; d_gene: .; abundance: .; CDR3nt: TGTGCCACCAGCAGAGATGGGCAGGGCTTTGAAAAACTGTTTTTT; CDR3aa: CATSRDGQGFEKLFF
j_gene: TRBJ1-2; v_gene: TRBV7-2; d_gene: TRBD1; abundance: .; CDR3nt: TGTGCCAGCAGCTCCTCAGGGGGCGCGAGGGGCTACACCTTC; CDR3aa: CASSSSGGARGYTF
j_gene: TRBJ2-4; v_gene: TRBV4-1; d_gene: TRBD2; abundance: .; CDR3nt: TGCGCCAGCAGCCAAGGGGGGGGTTTACTAGCGGGCAAAAACATTCAGTACTTC; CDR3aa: CASSQGGGLLAGKNIQYF
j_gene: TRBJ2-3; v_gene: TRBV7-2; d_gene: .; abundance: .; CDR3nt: TGTGCCAGCAGTCTCCCGATCGGAGATACGCAGTATTTT; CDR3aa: CASSLPIGDTQYF
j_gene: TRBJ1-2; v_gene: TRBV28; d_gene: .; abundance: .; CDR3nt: TGTGCCAGCAGGGGGGGGCAGGGGTCTTACTATGGCTACACCTTC; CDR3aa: CASRGGQGSYYGYTF
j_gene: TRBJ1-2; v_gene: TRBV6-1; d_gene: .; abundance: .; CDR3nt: TGTGCCAGCACCATACAGGCTCAGGGGAACTATGGCTACACCTTC; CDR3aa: CASTIQAQGNYGYTF
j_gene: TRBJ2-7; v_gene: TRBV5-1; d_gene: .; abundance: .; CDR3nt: TGCGCCAGCAGCTTGTCTCCTAACTACGAGCAGTACTTC; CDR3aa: CASSLSPNYEQYF
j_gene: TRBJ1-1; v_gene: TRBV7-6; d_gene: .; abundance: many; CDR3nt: TGTGCCAGCAGGTTAACAGGGAACGCTGAAGCTTTCTTT; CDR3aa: CASRLTGNAEAFF
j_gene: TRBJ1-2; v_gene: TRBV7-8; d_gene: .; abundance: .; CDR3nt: TGTGCCAGCAGCTTATCGCAGGGCTGGAACTATGGCTACACCTTC; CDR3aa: CASSLSQGWNYGYTF